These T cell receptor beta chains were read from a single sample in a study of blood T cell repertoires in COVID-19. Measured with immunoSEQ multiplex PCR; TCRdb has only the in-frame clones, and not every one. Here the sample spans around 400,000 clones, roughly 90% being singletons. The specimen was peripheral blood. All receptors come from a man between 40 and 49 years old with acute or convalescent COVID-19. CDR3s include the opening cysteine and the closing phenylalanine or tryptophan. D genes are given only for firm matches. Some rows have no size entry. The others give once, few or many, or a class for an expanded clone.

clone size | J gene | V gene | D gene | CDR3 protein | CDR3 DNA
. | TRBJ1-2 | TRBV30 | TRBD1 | CAWNGQEGYGYTF | TGTGCCTGGAATGGACAGGAGGGCTATGGCTACACCTTC
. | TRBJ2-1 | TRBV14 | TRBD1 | CASSETQTGGNEQFF | TGTGCCAGCAGCGAAACCCAAACAGGGGGCAATGAGCAGTTCTTC
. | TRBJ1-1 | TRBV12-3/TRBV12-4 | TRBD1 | CASRQGGNTEAFF | TGTGCCAGCCGACAGGGGGGGAACACTGAAGCTTTCTTT
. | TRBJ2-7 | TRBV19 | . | CASSFGGASYEQYF | TGTGCCAGTAGCTTTGGGGGGGCCTCCTACGAGCAGTACTTC
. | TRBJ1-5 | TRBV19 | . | CASGWAEIRNQPQHF | TGTGCCAGTGGATGGGCTGAAATACGAAATCAGCCCCAGCATTTT
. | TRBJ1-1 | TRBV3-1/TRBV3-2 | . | CASSQAGQGGYTEAFF | TGTGCCAGCAGCCAAGCGGGGCAGGGAGGGTACACTGAAGCTTTCTTT
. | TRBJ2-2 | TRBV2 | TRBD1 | CASSGQAGQVVTGELFF | TGTGCCAGCAGTGGACAGGCTGGACAGGTCGTCACCGGGGAGCTGTTTTTT
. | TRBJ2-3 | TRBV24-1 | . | CATSDPQGTITDTQYF | TGTGCCACCAGTGATCCGCAGGGCACTATCACAGATACGCAGTATTTT
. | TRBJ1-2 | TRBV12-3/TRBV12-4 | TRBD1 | CASSLTGGYGYTF | TGTGCCAGCAGTTTAACAGGGGGTTATGGCTACACCTTC
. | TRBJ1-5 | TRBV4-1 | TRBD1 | CASSPDRERSPGISQPQHF | TGCGCCAGCAGCCCGGACAGGGAGCGGTCACCGGGCATTAGTCAGCCCCAGCATTTT
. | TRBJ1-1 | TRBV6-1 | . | CASSEYRANTEAFF | TGTGCCAGCAGTGAGTACAGGGCGAACACTGAAGCTTTCTTT
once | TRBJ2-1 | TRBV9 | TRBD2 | CASSPHAGGHYNEQFF | TGTGCCAGCAGCCCCCATGCGGGGGGGCACTACAATGAGCAGTTCTTC
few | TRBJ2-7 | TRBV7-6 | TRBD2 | CASSLGSGTSGIYEQYF | TGTGCCAGCAGCTTAGGTTCGGGGACTAGCGGGATCTACGAGCAGTACTTC
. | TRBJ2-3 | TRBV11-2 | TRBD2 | CASSPWTRADTQYF | TGTGCCAGCAGCCCCTGGACTAGAGCAGATACGCAGTATTTT
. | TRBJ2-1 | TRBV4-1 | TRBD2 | CASSQGLSGSNEQFF | TGCGCCAGCAGCCAGGGTTTAAGCGGGAGTAATGAGCAGTTCTTC
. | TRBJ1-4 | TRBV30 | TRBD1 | CAWSVTQPGQGNEKLFF | TGTGCCTGGAGTGTAACCCAACCGGGACAGGGGAATGAAAAACTGTTTTTT
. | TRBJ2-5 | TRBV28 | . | CASSLLGRGQETQYF | TGTGCCAGCAGTCTCCTCGGGCGGGGCCAAGAGACCCAGTACTTC
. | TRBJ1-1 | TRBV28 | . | CASSLIPGSGTEAFF | TGTGCCAGCAGTTTAATCCCTGGTTCCGGCACTGAAGCTTTCTTT
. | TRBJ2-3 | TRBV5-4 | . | CASSGTGKLFPDTQYF | TGTGCCAGCAGCGGAACAGGGAAGTTGTTCCCAGATACGCAGTATTTT
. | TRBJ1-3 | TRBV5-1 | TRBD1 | CASSSPGTGGNTIYF | TGCGCCAGCAGCTCGCCCGGGACAGGTGGAAACACCATATATTTT
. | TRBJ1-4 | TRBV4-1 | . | CASSLLQGEKLFF | TGCGCCAGCAGCCTACTACAGGGAGAAAAACTGTTTTTT
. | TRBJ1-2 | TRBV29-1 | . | CSVGRTAPNYGYTF | TGCAGCGTTGGGCGGACAGCGCCTAACTATGGCTACACCTTC
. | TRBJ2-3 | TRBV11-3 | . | CASSFRLGKGADTQYF | TGTGCCAGCAGCTTCAGATTAGGGAAGGGGGCAGATACGCAGTATTTT
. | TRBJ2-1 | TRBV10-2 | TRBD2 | CASSESKREIDNEQFF | TGCGCCAGCAGTGAGTCAAAGCGGGAGATCGACAATGAGCAGTTCTTC
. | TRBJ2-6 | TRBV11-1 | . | CASSHFISGANVLTF | TGTGCCAGCAGCCATTTCATCTCTGGGGCCAACGTCCTGACTTTC
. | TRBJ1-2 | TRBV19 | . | CASSLRRDGGDGYTF | TGTGCCAGTAGTCTACGCCGGGACGGGGGGGATGGCTACACCTTC
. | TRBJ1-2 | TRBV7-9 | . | CASSLLGQGDWGYTF | TGTGCCAGCAGCCTCTTGGGGCAGGGTGATTGGGGCTACACCTTC
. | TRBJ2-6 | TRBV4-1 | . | CASSQVPVYREGYRWANVLTF | TGCGCCAGCAGCCAAGTTCCCGTCTACAGGGAGGGCTACCGGTGGGCCAACGTCCTGACTTTC
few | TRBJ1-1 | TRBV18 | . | CASSPQMNTEAFF | TGTGCCAGCTCACCTCAAATGAACACTGAAGCTTTCTTT
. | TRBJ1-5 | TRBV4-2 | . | CASSPLEDRRQPQHF | TGTGCCAGCAGCCCCCTGGAGGATAGGAGGCAGCCCCAGCATTTT
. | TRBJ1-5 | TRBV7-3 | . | CASSYLRVCQPQHF | TGTGCCAGCAGCTACCTCAGGGTTTGTCAGCCCCAGCATTTT
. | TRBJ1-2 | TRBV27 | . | CASSLRGSYGYTF | TGTGCCAGCAGTTTGAGAGGGTCCTATGGCTACACCTTC
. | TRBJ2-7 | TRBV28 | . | CASRQLLQGFDEQYF | TGTGCCAGCCGGCAACTATTGCAGGGATTCGACGAGCAGTACTTC
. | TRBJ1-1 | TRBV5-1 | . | CASSGSTRSGTEAFF | TGCGCCAGCAGCGGTTCGACTCGGTCGGGCACTGAAGCTTTCTTT
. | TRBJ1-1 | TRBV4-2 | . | CASSPRGEGEVEAFF | TGTGCCAGCAGCCCCCGAGGGGAGGGCGAAGTTGAAGCTTTCTTT
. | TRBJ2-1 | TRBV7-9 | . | CASSSGEFDNEQFF | TGTGCCAGCAGCTCGGGTGAATTCGACAATGAGCAGTTCTTC
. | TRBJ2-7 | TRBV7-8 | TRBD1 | CASSLYGTATYEQYF | TGTGCCAGCAGCTTATACGGGACAGCCACCTACGAGCAGTACTTC
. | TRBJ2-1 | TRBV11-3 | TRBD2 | CASSRGPAAGANNEQFF | TGTGCCAGCAGCCGTGGGCCTGCAGCGGGGGCCAACAATGAGCAGTTCTTC
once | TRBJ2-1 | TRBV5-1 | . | CASRFGGAHNEQFF | TGCGCCAGCCGTTTCGGCGGGGCCCACAATGAGCAGTTCTTC
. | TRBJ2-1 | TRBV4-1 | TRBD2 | CASSQPTSGAYNEQFF | TGCGCCAGCAGCCAACCTACTAGCGGGGCTTACAATGAGCAGTTCTTC
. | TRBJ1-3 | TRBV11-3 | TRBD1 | CASSLQGAIGNTIYF | TGTGCCAGCAGCTTACAGGGGGCAATCGGAAACACCATATATTTT
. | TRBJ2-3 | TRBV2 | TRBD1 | CASTPDRATDTQYF | TGTGCCAGCACTCCGGACAGGGCAACAGATACGCAGTATTTT
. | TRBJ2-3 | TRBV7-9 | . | CASSLEGVVDTQYF | TGTGCCAGCAGCTTAGAGGGGGTGGTTGATACGCAGTATTTT
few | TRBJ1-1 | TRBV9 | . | CASSLRSVSTEAFF | TGTGCCAGCAGCTTGCGTAGCGTTTCCACTGAAGCTTTCTTT
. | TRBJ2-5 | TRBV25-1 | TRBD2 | CASSVAGGQETQYF | TGTGCCAGCAGCGTAGCGGGGGGACAAGAGACCCAGTACTTC